The present T cell receptor beta chain was sequenced within a study of post-analysis software for immune sequencing data. General study points: Roughly five TRBV segments were more frequent in patients than controls; TRBV5-6, TRBV5-1 and TRBV20-1 belonged to this group.

cDNA libraries for TCR beta contained unique molecular identifiers. T cells numbering roughly 0.85 to 11 million gave rise to roughly 0.5 million cDNA molecules. One entry per CDR3 protein results from TCRdb running MiXCR on the PCR reads. The sample records fewer than 900,000 distinct CDR3 sequences, roughly 50% being singletons. Details on this clonotype: No antigen is known for it.

This CDR3 has 15 amino acids. Germline-derived CDR1 and CDR2 are SGDLS and YYNGEE. The germline V and J ends were trimmed by 2 bases and 5 bases, with 15 bases remaining between them. This TCR was sampled from a girl between 10 and 17 years old with multiple sclerosis. Sequencing input: blood. This chain links TRBV9 with TRBJ2-3; tentatively, D is TRBD1 (5 bases). The CDR3 DNA reads as TGTGCCAGCAGCGTCCAAGGGGCGAGTCAAGATACGCAGTATTTT. Translation gives CASSVQGASQDTQYF.